The clone carrying this T cell receptor beta chain was counted a few times. This entry comes from a study of blood T cell repertoires in COVID-19. About the study: Samples representing acute and convalescent COVID-19 were sourced from the United States, Italy and Spain. T cells, B-cell-depleted T cells, or PBMCs provided the cDNA or gDNA that served as material.

Trimming removed 0 bases from V and 3 bases from J, with 22 bases in between. CDR3 length equals 19 residues. Source study methods: The assay estimated nucleated cells by amplifying reference gene primers. Libraries were prepared by immunoSEQ multiplex PCR; TCRdb keeps only in-frame clonotypes and omits some of them. The V and J calls and the clone size are those of that table, but D and trimming were determined from the DNA. Of 84,000 or so clones detected, around 88% appear once; the ten largest clones hold almost 5.5%. The sample taken for sequencing was peripheral blood. This sequence was found in a man aged 55 to 70 with acute or convalescent COVID-19. V gene TRBV5-3 combines with J gene TRBJ1-3; weak D call: TRBD1 (5 bases). TRBV5-3 is filed as an ORF, its function uncertain. CDR3 residues: CARSLGDGPRGDGGNTIYF. Written as DNA, the CDR3 is TGTGCCAGAAGCTTGGGTGATGGACCCCGGGGGGACGGTGGAAACACCATATATTTT.